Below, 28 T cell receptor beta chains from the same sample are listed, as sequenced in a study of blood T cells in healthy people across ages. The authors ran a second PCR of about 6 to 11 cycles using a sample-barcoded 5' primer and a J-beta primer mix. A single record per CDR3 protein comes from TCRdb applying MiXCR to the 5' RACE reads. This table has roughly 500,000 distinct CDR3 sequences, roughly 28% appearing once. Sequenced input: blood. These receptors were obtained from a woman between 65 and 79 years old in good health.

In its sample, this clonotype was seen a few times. The CDR3 is CSAATSGGALKTQYF. The CDR3 DNA is TGCAGTGCGGCGACTAGCGGGGGGGCCTTGAAGACCCAGTACTTC. V is TRBV20-1 and J is TRBJ2-5, with 14 bases lining up with TRBD2. The length of the CDR3 is 15 residues. Germline V gene data show CDR1 as DFQATT and CDR2 as SNEGSKA (reference sequence). The J segment lost 6 bases and the V segment lost 6 bases, leaving 9 bases of the junction unmatched.

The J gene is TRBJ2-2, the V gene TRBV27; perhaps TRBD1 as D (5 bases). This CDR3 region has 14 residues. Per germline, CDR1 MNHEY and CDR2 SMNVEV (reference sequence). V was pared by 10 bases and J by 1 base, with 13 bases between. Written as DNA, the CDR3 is TGTGCCATAGCCAGGGATATGAACACCGGGGAGCTGTTTTTT. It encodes CAIARDMNTGELFF.

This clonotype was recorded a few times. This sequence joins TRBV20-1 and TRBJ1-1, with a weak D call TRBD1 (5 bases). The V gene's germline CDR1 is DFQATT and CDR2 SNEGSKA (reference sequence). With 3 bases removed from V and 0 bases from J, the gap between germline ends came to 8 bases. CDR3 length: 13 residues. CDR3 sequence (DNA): TGCAGTGCTAGCGGACACATGAACACTGAAGCTTTCTTT. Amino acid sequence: CSASGHMNTEAFF.

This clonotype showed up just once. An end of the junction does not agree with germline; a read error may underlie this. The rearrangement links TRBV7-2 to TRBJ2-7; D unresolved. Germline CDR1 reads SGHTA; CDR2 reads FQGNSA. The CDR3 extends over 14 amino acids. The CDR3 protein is CASSSWNWGYEQCF. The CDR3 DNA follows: TGTGCCAGCAGCTCATGGAATTGGGGTTACGAGCAGTGCTTC.

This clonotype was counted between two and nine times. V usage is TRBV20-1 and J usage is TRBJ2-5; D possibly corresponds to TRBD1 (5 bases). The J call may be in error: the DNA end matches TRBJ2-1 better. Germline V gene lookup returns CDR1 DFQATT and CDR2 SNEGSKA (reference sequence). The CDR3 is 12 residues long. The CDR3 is CSAGPQESEQFF. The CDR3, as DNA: TGCAGTGCTGGTCCACAGGAATCTGAGCAGTTCTTC.

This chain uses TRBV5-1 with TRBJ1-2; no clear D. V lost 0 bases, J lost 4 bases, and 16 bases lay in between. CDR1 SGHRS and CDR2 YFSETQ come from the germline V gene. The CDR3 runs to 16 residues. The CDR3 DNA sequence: TGCGCCAGCAGCTTGGAAACGGACGGGTCGTTCTATGGCTACACCTTC. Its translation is CASSLETDGSFYGYTF.

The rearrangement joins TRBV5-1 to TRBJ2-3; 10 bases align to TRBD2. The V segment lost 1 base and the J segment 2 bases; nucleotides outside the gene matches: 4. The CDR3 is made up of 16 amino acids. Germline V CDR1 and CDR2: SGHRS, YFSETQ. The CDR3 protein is CASSLTTSGDTDTQYF. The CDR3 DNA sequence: TGCGCCAGCAGCTTGACAACTAGCGGGGACACAGATACGCAGTATTTT.

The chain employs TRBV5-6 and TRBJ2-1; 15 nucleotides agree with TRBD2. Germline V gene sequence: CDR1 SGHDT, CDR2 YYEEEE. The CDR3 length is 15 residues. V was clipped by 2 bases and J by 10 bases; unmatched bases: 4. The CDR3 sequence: CASSFGLAGGTEQFF. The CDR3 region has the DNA TGTGCCAGCAGCTTCGGACTAGCGGGGGGGACGGAGCAGTTCTTC.

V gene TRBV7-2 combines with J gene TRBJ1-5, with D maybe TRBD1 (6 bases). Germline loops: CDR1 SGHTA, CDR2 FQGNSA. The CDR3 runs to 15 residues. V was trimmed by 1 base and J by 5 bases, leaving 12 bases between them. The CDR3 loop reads CASSLVSGADQPQHF. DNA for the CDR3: TGTGCCAGCAGCTTAGTTTCGGGGGCGGATCAGCCCCAGCATTTT.

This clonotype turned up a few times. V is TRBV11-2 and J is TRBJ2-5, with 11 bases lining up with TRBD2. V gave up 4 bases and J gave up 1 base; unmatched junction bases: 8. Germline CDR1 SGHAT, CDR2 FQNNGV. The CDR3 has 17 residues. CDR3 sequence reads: CASSSRSSGGPQETQYF. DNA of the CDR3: TGTGCCAGCAGCTCCCGCTCTAGCGGGGGGCCCCAAGAGACCCAGTACTTC.

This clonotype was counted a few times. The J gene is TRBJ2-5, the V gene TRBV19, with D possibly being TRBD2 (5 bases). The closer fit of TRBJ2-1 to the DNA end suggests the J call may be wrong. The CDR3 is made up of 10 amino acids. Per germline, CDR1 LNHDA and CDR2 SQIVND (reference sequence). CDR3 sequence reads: CASGSRAQFF. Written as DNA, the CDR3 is TGTGCCAGTGGCTCGAGGGCTCAGTTCTTC.

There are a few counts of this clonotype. DNA of the CDR3: TGTGCCAGCAGCCCCCTGCTGAGCTCTGGAAACACCATATATTTT. This gives the protein CASSPLLSSGNTIYF. The chain carries TRBV7-8 and TRBJ1-3; D unresolved. This CDR3 is 15 amino acids long. Trimming removed 5 bases from V and 0 bases from J, with 11 bases in between. The germline V gene encodes CDR1 SGHVS and CDR2 FQNEAQ.

The CDR3 nucleotides read TGCGCCAGCAGCTTGGCTGGGGGGACCGTCTACGAGCAGTACTTC. Translating it yields CASSLAGGTVYEQYF. The J gene is TRBJ2-5, the V gene TRBV5-1, with D possibly TRBD2 on 6 matching bases. The J call could be wrong; TRBJ2-7 is a better fit for the DNA end. The CDR3 is 15 residues long. From germline, CDR1 is SGHRS and CDR2 YFSETQ.

CDR3 in DNA: TGCAGTGCGAAAATACCACCCACCTACAATGAGCAGTTCTTC. Its protein product is CSAKIPPTYNEQFF. V gene TRBV20-1 combines with J gene TRBJ2-1; the D is unclear. The CDR3 covers 14 residues. V lost 6 bases to trimming and J lost 2 bases, with 14 bases between them. The germline V gene has CDR1 DFQATT and CDR2 SNEGSKA (reference sequence).

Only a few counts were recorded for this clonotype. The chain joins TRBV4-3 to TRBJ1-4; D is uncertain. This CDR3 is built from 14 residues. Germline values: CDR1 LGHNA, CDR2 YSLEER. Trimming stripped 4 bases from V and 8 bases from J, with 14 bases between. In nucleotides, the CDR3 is TGCGCCAGCAGCCCGGACCTATTCGCCGAAAAACTGTTTTTT. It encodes CASSPDLFAEKLFF.

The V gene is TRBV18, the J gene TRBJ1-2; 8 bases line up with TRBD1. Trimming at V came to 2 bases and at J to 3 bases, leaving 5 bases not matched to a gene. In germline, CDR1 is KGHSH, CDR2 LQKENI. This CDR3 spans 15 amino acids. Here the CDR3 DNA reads TGTGCCAGCTCACCATCCACAGGGGGAGACTATGGCTACACCTTC. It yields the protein CASSPSTGGDYGYTF. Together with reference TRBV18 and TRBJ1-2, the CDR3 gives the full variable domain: NAGVMQNPRHLVRRRGQEARLRCSPMKGHSHVYWYRQLPEEGLKFMVYLQKENIIDESGMPKERFSAEFPKEGPSILRIQQVVRGDSAAYFCASSPSTGGDYGYTFGSGTRLTVV.

The CDR3: CATSRDLGSGETQYF. CDR3 sequence (DNA): TGTGCCACCAGCAGAGATTTAGGCAGCGGAGAGACCCAGTACTTC. The V and J genes are TRBV15 and TRBJ2-5, with D possibly being TRBD2 (5 bases). The CDR3 length is 15 residues. In germline, CDR1 is LNHNV, CDR2 YYDKDF (reference sequence). Trimming took off 0 bases at V and 4 bases at J, with 12 bases between the two ends.

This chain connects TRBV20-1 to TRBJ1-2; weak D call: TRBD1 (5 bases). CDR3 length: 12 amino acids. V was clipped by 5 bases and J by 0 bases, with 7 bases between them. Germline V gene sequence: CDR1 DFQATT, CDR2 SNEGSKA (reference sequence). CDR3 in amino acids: CSAPTANYGYTF. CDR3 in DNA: TGCAGTGCTCCGACAGCTAACTATGGCTACACCTTC.

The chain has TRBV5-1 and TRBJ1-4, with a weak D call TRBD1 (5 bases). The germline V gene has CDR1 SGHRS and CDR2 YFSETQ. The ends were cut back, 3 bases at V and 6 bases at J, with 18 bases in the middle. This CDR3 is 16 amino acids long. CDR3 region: CASSSRSAGKDEKLFF. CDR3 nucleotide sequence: TGCGCCAGCAGCTCAAGATCCGCAGGGAAGGATGAAAAACTGTTTTTT.

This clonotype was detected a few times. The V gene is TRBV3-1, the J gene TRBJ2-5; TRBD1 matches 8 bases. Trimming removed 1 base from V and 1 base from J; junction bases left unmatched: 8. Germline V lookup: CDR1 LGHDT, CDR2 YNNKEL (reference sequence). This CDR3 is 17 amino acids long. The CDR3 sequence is CASSQVGRGRFQETQYF. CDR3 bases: TGTGCCAGCAGCCAAGTGGGCAGGGGGCGATTCCAAGAGACCCAGTACTTC.

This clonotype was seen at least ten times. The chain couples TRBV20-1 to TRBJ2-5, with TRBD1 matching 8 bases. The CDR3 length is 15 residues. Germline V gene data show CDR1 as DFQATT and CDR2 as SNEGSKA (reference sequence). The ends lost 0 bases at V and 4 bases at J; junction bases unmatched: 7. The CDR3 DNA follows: TGCAGTGCTAGAGATGGGTCGACAGGGGCAGAGACCCAGTACTTC. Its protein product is CSARDGSTGAETQYF.

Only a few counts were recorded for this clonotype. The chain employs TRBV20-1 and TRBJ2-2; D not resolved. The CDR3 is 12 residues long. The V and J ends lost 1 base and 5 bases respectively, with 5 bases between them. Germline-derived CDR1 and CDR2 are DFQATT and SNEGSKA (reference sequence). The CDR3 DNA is TGCAGTGCTAGAGTCGGAACCGGGGAGCTGTTTTTT. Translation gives CSARVGTGELFF.

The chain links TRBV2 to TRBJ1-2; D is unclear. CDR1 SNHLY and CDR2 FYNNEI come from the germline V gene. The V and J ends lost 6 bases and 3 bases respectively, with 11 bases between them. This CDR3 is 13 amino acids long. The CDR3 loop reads CASRSGPDYGYTF. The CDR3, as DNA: TGTGCCAGCAGGTCCGGGCCTGACTATGGCTACACCTTC.

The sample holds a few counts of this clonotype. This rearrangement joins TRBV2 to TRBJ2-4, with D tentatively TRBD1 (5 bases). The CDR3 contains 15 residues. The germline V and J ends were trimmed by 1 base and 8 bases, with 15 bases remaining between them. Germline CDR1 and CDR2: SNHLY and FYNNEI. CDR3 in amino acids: CASSEVGSGLDIQYF. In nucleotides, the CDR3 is TGTGCCAGCAGTGAAGTCGGATCAGGGTTGGACATTCAGTACTTC.

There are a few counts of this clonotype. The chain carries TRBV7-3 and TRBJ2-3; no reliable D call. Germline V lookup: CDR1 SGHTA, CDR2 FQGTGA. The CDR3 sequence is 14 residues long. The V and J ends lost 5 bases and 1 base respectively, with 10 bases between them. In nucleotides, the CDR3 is TGTGCCAGCAGCACCCCAGGACGCACAGATACGCAGTATTTT. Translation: CASSTPGRTDTQYF.

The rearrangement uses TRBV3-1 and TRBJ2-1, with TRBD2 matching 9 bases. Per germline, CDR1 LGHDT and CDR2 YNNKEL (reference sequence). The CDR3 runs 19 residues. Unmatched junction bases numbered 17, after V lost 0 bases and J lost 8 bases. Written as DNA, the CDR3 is TGTGCCAGCAGCCAAGACCAACACCCGGCCAGCGGGGGGTATGATGAGCAGTTCTTC. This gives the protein CASSQDQHPASGGYDEQFF.

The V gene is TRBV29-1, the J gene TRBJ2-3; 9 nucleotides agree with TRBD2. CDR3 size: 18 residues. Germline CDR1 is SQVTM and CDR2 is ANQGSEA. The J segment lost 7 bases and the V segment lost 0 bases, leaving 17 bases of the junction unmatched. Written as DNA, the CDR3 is TGCAGCGTTGAAGATCCCTTCCGGACTAGCGACGGATGGAATACGCAGTATTTT. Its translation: CSVEDPFRTSDGWNTQYF.

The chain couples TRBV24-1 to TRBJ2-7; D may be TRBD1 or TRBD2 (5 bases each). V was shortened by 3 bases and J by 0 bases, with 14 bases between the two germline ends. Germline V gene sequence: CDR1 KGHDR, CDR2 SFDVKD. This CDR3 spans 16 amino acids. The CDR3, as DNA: TGTGCCACCAGTGATCCGAGGGACGGGAACTCCTACGAGCAGTACTTC. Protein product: CATSDPRDGNSYEQYF.